This TCR beta chain was sequenced in a study of tumor and adjacent non-tumor tissue in lung cancer. Broader study findings: Patients with more diverse tumor TCRs had worse survival.

This sample's RNA came from whole unsorted tissue. This non-tumor lung sample came from over 3 cm beyond the tumor edge. TCRbeta libraries were built with three rounds of nested PCR, modified from ARM-PCR. TCRdb re-called the multiplex PCR reads through MiXCR, storing one row per CDR3 protein. The table includes some 99,000 distinct CDR3 sequences, about 61% detected once. The CDR3 extends over 13 amino acids. Germline loops: CDR1 MNHNS, CDR2 SASEGT. With regard to this clonotype: Its antigen is not identified. One junction end disagrees with the germline gene, perhaps due to a read error.

The chain recombines TRBV6-1 with TRBJ2-1; TRBD1 matches 8 bases. The sequence was obtained from a man aged 55 to 69 with non-small cell lung cancer. The sequencing sample was made of distant non-tumor lung tissue. CDR3 residues: CASSDTRTGGRLF. In DNA, the CDR3 is TGTGCTAGCAGTGATACCCGCACAGGGGGGCGGCTCTTC.